Presented here are 7 T cell receptor beta chains from one specimen sequenced in a study of human T cells and chemical hapten exposure. MiXCR was run by TCRdb on the RACE reads, yielding one entry per CDR3 protein. The sample yields about 350,000 distinct CDR3 sequences, about 5% seen once. Stated time point: pre-sensitization, week 0. Treatment denoted: therapeutic diphenylcyclopropenone sensitization with weekly scalp DPC. This specimen was whole blood, taken in connection with sensitization to the hapten diphenylcyclopropenone (DPC). These receptors were collected from a woman aged 18-30 years with alopecia areata. Some clones in this sample may be carry-over from other donors' samples.

This clonotype has a count of ten or more. The chain has TRBV20-1 and TRBJ2-5; weak D call: TRBD2 (6 bases). This CDR3 has 13 residues. Between the trimmed V and J ends, which lost 0 bases and 7 bases, there was a span of 12 bases. Per germline, CDR1 DFQATT and CDR2 SNEGSKA (reference sequence). The CDR3 nucleotides are TGCAGTGCTAGAGATCAAGCGGGTAGGACCCAGTACTTC. This translates into CSARDQAGRTQYF.

The chain combines TRBV7-9 with TRBJ1-6, with TRBD1 matching 7 bases. V trimming: 5 bases; J trimming: 7 bases; junction bases outside the gene matches: 14. The CDR3 is 17 amino acids. CDR1 is SEHNR, CDR2 FQNEAQ, per germline (reference sequence). CDR3 bases: TGTGCCAGCAGCCCCCCGGAGGGGGCGTTGTCAAATTCACCCCTCCACTTT. It yields the protein CASSPPEGALSNSPLHF.

J is TRBJ2-4 and V is TRBV25-1; D uncertain. Per the germline V gene, CDR1 is MGHDK and CDR2 is SYGVNS. The germline V and J ends were trimmed by 1 base and 2 bases, with 15 bases remaining between them. This CDR3 comprises 17 residues. Here the CDR3 reads CASSEFDTETSKNIQYF. DNA for the CDR3: TGTGCCAGCAGTGAATTCGACACTGAAACCTCCAAAAACATTCAGTACTTC.

In regard to this clonotype: This could be a read error, since a much larger clone is one nucleotide away. This CDR3 is missing its conserved last phenylalanine or tryptophan, likely due to a read error. V gene TRBV29-1 combines with J gene TRBJ2-7; 8 positions match TRBD2. V lost 6 bases and J lost 2; bases outside the gene matches: 6. There are 13 residues in the CDR3. Looked up from germline, CDR1 is SQVTM and CDR2 is ANQGSEA. CDR3 nucleotides: TGCAGCGTCGCGCGGGGGGAAGCCTACGAGCAGTACATC. Protein product: CSVARGEAYEQYI.

The chain uses TRBV29-1 and TRBJ2-5, with D possibly being TRBD2 (5 bases). Germline assignment: CDR1 SQVTM and CDR2 ANQGSEA. V lost 0 bases to trimming and J lost 2 bases, with 16 bases between them. The CDR3 has 16 residues. The CDR3 is CSVEDQWASLQETQYF. The CDR3 DNA sequence: TGCAGCGTTGAAGATCAGTGGGCTAGCCTTCAAGAGACCCAGTACTTC.

This clonotype appeared many times. This sequence joins TRBV15 and TRBJ1-5; 10 bases line up with TRBD1. The CDR3 totals 17 residues. The V segment lost 5 bases and the J segment 1 base; nucleotides outside the gene matches: 8. Germline CDR1 is LNHNV and CDR2 is YYDKDF (reference sequence). The CDR3 protein is CATSRGRDRGSNQPQHF. DNA of the CDR3: TGTGCCACCAGCCGAGGCCGGGACAGGGGAAGCAATCAGCCCCAGCATTTT.

The chain uses TRBV6-6 and TRBJ1-6; 9 nucleotides align to TRBD1. Germline V gene lookup returns CDR1 MNHNY and CDR2 SVGAGI (reference sequence). Unmatched junction bases numbered 13, after V lost 2 bases and J lost 11 bases. The CDR3 has 17 residues. The CDR3 here is CASSYLIPGQGEAPLHF. For the CDR3, the DNA is TGTGCCAGCAGTTACCTCATACCGGGACAGGGAGAGGCACCCCTCCACTTT.